One sample yielded the 26 T cell receptor beta chains listed below, sequenced in a study of control samples from healthy donors and cancer patients. Some clones are missing from TCRdb's copy, which holds only in-frame ones; the method was immunoSEQ multiplex PCR. This sample carries about 230,000 clones, over 75% of them seen once, and the ten largest clones take about 14%. Sequenced sample: PBMCs. The receptors originated from a woman aged 55 to 70 with lung cancer.

This chain uses TRBV28 with TRBJ2-1, with 7 nucleotides matching TRBD2. The CDR3 has 14 residues. The V gene end was trimmed by 6 bases and the J gene end by 3 bases; junction bases not matched to a gene: 5. The germline V gene has CDR1 MDHEN and CDR2 SYDVKM. This CDR3 reads CASSPTSDYNEQFF. CDR3 nucleotide sequence: TGTGCCAGCAGCCCTACTAGCGACTACAATGAGCAGTTCTTC.

The V call is TRBV19, the J call TRBJ1-2, with 7 bases identical to TRBD1. The CDR3 runs 15 residues. Germline values: CDR1 LNHDA, CDR2 SQIVND (reference sequence). Trimming at V came to 5 bases and at J to 3 bases, leaving 9 bases not matched to a gene. The CDR3 sequence: CASSFSDRVDYGYTF. In DNA form, the CDR3 reads TGTGCCAGTAGTTTCTCAGACAGGGTCGACTATGGCTACACCTTC.

CDR3 DNA sequence: TGTGCCAGCAGCGTAGGGGGTGGGGTTGGAGAGACCCAGTACTTC. Its protein product is CASSVGGGVGETQYF. This chain links TRBV9 with TRBJ2-5; D call uncertain. The V end was cut by 0 bases, the J end by 4 bases, with 13 bases between. Germline values: CDR1 SGDLS, CDR2 YYNGEE. The CDR3 totals 15 residues.

V gene TRBV20-1 combines with J gene TRBJ1-5; TRBD1 aligns across 9 bases. Germline trimming cut 1 base from V and 15 bases from J; bases unmatched to any gene: 4. This CDR3 is 11 amino acids long. Germline loops: CDR1 DFQATT, CDR2 SNEGSKA (reference sequence). CDR3 bases: TGCAGTGCTAGAGTTGGGGACAGGGTGCATTTT. It translates to CSARVGDRVHF.

Notes on this clone: This sample includes further DNA sequences coding for the same CDR3. The chain's CDR3 is CASRPTGGNTEAFF. As DNA, the CDR3 is TGTGCCAGCAGACCGACAGGTGGGAACACTGAAGCTTTCTTT. This chain links TRBV11-2 with TRBJ1-1; possibly TRBD1 for D (6 bases). V dropped 6 bases and J dropped 1 base, with 12 bases sitting between them. The CDR3 is 14 amino acids. Germline assignment: CDR1 SGHAT and CDR2 FQNNGV.

V gene TRBV5-1 combines with J gene TRBJ2-5; 7 positions agree with TRBD1. J lost 1 base, V lost 4 bases, and 10 bases had no gene match. The germline CDR1 and CDR2 sequences are SGHRS and YFSETQ. The CDR3 contains 16 residues. The CDR3 DNA follows: TGCGCCAGCAGCCTTACCGACAGGGCCTCCCAAGAGACCCAGTACTTC. Its protein product is CASSLTDRASQETQYF.

This sequence joins TRBV19 and TRBJ1-3; no clear D. Trimming left V 5 bases short and J 0 bases short, with 17 bases between. Germline assignment: CDR1 LNHDA and CDR2 SQIVND (reference sequence). This CDR3 contains 17 residues. The CDR3 coding sequence is TGTGCCAGTAGTGTTTCGTCGTGGGGATTCTCTGGAAACACCATATATTTT. It translates to CASSVSSWGFSGNTIYF.

The chain is built from TRBV2 and TRBJ1-5, with 7 bases aligning to TRBD1. This CDR3 spans 14 amino acids. The junction had 0 bases not matched to a gene; V was cut back by 4 bases and J by 0 bases. Germline V gives CDR1 SNHLY, CDR2 FYNNEI. The CDR3 reads CASSGDSSNQPQHF. The CDR3 DNA reads TGTGCCAGCAGTGGGGACAGTAGCAATCAGCCCCAGCATTTT.

A word on this clone: Other DNA sequences in this specimen translate into the identical CDR3. The chain combines TRBV7-3 with TRBJ2-6; no reliable D call. Per germline, CDR1 SGHTA and CDR2 FQGTGA. The CDR3 is 14 residues long. V was trimmed by 5 bases and J by 2 bases, leaving 7 bases between them. The CDR3 DNA is TGTGCCAGCAGCCCGCGAGCTGGGGCCAACGTCCTGACTTTC. Translated, it gives CASSPRAGANVLTF.

The gene calls are TRBV5-1 and TRBJ1-1; D remains unclear. Per the germline V gene, CDR1 is SGHRS and CDR2 is YFSETQ. The CDR3 extends over 14 amino acids. The V and J ends lost 1 base and 4 bases respectively, with 11 bases between them. As DNA, the CDR3 is TGCGCCAGCAGCTTGTACAGATCGGGCACTGAAGCTTTCTTT. It encodes CASSLYRSGTEAFF.

The chain employs TRBV3-1 (or the pseudogene TRBV3-2) and TRBJ2-7, with unresolved D. The V and J ends lost 4 bases and 2 bases respectively, with 6 bases between them. The CDR3 loop spans 12 amino acids. Germline V gene data show CDR1 as LGHDT and CDR2 as YNNKEL (reference sequence). The CDR3 loop is CASSPSPYEQYF. DNA for the CDR3: TGTGCCAGCAGCCCGAGTCCCTACGAGCAGTACTTC.

This chain joins TRBV5-4 and TRBJ2-7, with D maybe TRBD1 (6 bases). CDR3 length: 13 residues. Germline-derived CDR1 and CDR2 are SGHNT and YYREEE (reference sequence). V lost 4 bases, J lost 0 bases, and 8 bases lay in between. The CDR3 reads CASSRDNSYEQYF. The DNA of the CDR3 is TGTGCCAGCAGCCGGGACAACTCCTACGAGCAGTACTTC.

In its sample, this clone was seen a few times. The genes are TRBV6-5 and TRBJ1-4, with 10 nucleotides matching TRBD1. The trim removed 1 base at V and 7 bases at J, leaving 3 bases unmatched. The CDR3 has 15 residues. Germline CDR1 reads MNHEY; CDR2 reads SVGAGI. The DNA for the CDR3 is TGTGCCAGCAGTTACTTCGGGACAGGGGTTGAAAAACTGTTTTTT. Its protein is CASSYFGTGVEKLFF.

The chain employs TRBV6-5 and TRBJ1-5, with D perhaps matching TRBD1 (5 bases). Germline V gene lookup returns CDR1 MNHEY and CDR2 SVGAGI. The CDR3 runs 13 residues. Trimming left V 6 bases short and J 2 bases short, with 8 bases between. CDR3 DNA: TGTGCCAGCAGCGTAGGGGGCAATCAGCCCCAGCATTTT. Protein product: CASSVGGNQPQHF.

J is TRBJ2-3 and V is TRBV21-1; the DNA was not compared with TRBD2, the D call given in the table. TRBV21-1 is assigned pseudogene status. CDR3 size: 16 residues. CDR3 nucleotides: TGTGCCAGCAGCAAAGGGCGGGAGGATAGCACAGATACGCAGTATTTT. Translated, it gives CASSKGREDSTDTQYF.

The chain carries TRBV5-6 and TRBJ2-6; D ambiguous. Germline loops: CDR1 SGHDT, CDR2 YYEEEE. Deletions cut 2 bases from V and 3 bases from J, with 3 bases between. This CDR3 has 13 residues. CDR3 DNA: TGTGCCAGCAGCTTATTTGGGGCCAACGTCCTGACTTTC. Translated, it gives CASSLFGANVLTF.

The chain carries TRBV5-4 and TRBJ2-1; 9 bases line up with TRBD2. The germline gives CDR1 SGHNT, CDR2 YYREEE (reference sequence). This CDR3 contains 16 residues. V lost 0 bases and J lost 6; bases outside the gene matches: 7. The CDR3 region has the DNA TGTGCCAGCAGCTTGGGGCGGGGGGGCCCAGGCAATGAGCAGTTCTTC. Its translation is CASSLGRGGPGNEQFF.

J is TRBJ2-7 and V is TRBV9; 7 nucleotides match TRBD2. Unmatched junction bases numbered 12, after V lost 7 bases and J lost 5 bases. Germline V gene data show CDR1 as SGDLS and CDR2 as YYNGEE. The CDR3 is 14 amino acids. The CDR3 DNA follows: TGTGCCAGCGGGAAGGGAGGGGAGTTGAACGAGCAGTACTTC. It is translated as CASGKGGELNEQYF.

V is TRBV21-1 and J is TRBJ2-7; the D call of TRBD2 is as the table states it, not checked on the DNA. TRBV21-1 is annotated as a pseudogene. The CDR3 is made up of 18 amino acids. CDR3 nucleotide sequence: TGTGCCAGCAGCAAAGGTAAAGTTTCAGGGGAGGGTTCCTACGAGCAGTACTTC. Its protein is CASSKGKVSGEGSYEQYF.

The V and J genes are TRBV20-1 and TRBJ2-7; 10 bases agree with TRBD1. This CDR3 comprises 14 residues. Trimming removed 3 bases from V and 6 bases from J; junction bases left unmatched: 8. Germline V lookup: CDR1 DFQATT, CDR2 SNEGSKA (reference sequence). The CDR3 coding sequence is TGCAGTGCTAGTAAACCTGACAGGGGGCCCGAGCAGTACTTC. Translated: CSASKPDRGPEQYF.

In its sample, this clone was seen a few times. The CDR3 bases are TGTGCCAGCAGCCCATCCAGATACAATGAGCAGTTCTTC. The encoded protein is CASSPSRYNEQFF. The rearrangement links TRBV7-3 to TRBJ2-1; D gene ambiguous. Germline V gene sequence: CDR1 SGHTA, CDR2 FQGTGA. CDR3 length: 13 amino acids. Trimming took off 5 bases at V and 4 bases at J, with 9 bases between the two ends.

The chain employs TRBV7-9 and TRBJ1-3; 10 nucleotides line up with TRBD1. J gave up 4 bases and V 5 bases, and 11 bases lay outside the gene matches. Germline loops: CDR1 SEHNR, CDR2 FQNEAQ (reference sequence). This CDR3 region has 17 residues. CDR3 coding DNA: TGTGCCAGCAGCCGCCAGACAGGGGGCTCGAAAGGAAACACCATATATTTT. Its protein product is CASSRQTGGSKGNTIYF.

The chain recombines TRBV11-2 with TRBJ1-3; D possibly corresponds to TRBD1 (6 bases). V lost 5 bases to trimming and J lost 3 bases, with 14 bases between them. CDR3 length equals 15 residues. Germline V gene lookup returns CDR1 SGHAT and CDR2 FQNNGV. The CDR3 loop is CASSPNRDGGNTIYF. The CDR3 nucleotides are TGTGCCAGCAGCCCTAACAGGGACGGTGGAAACACCATATATTTT.

The chain uses TRBV5-1 and TRBJ2-2; D is uncertain. Germline assignment: CDR1 SGHRS and CDR2 YFSETQ. Trimming took off 0 bases at V and 6 bases at J, with 18 bases between the two ends. This CDR3 has 17 amino acids. The CDR3 loop reads CASSLGAAFSGSGELFF. CDR3 nucleotides: TGCGCCAGCAGCTTGGGAGCAGCATTTTCCGGTTCCGGGGAGCTGTTTTTT. Supplemented by reference TRBV5-1 and TRBJ2-2, the full variable domain reads KAGVTQTPRYLIKTRGQQVTLSCSPISGHRSVSWYQQTPGQGLQFLFEYFSETQRNKGNFPGRFSGRQFSNSRSEMNVSTLELGDSALYLCASSLGAAFSGSGELFFGEGSRLTVL.

In its sample, this clone was seen once. J is TRBJ1-1 and V is TRBV12-3 or TRBV12-4; D possibly corresponds to TRBD1 (5 bases). Trimming removed 5 bases from V and 7 bases from J, with 11 bases in between. The CDR3 is 12 amino acids. The CDR3 here is CASSLRGLEAFF. The DNA for the CDR3 is TGTGCCAGCAGTCTGAGGGGCCTTGAAGCTTTCTTT.

The V call is TRBV5-1, the J call TRBJ1-4, with 10 bases matching TRBD1. The CDR3 runs to 14 residues. Losses at the gene ends were 4 bases for V and 6 bases for J; bases not matched to a gene: 3. Germline V gene data show CDR1 as SGHRS and CDR2 as YFSETQ. The CDR3 protein is CASSRQGADEKLFF. The CDR3 nucleotides read TGCGCCAGCAGCCGACAGGGGGCTGATGAAAAACTGTTTTTT.